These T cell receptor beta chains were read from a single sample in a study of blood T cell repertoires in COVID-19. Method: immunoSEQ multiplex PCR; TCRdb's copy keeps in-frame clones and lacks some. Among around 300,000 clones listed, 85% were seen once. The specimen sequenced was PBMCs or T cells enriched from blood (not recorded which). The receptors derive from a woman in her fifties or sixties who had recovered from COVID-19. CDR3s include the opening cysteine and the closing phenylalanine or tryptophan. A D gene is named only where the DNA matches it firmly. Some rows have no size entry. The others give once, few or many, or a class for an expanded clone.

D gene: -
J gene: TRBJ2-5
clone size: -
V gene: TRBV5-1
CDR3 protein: CASSLLSTQETQYF
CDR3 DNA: TGCGCCAGCAGCTTGTTGAGCACCCAAGAGACCCAGTACTTC

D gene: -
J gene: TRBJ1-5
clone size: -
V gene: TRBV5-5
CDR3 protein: CASSLNPGDNQPQHF
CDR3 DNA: TGTGCCAGCAGCTTGAACCCAGGGGACAATCAGCCCCAGCATTTT

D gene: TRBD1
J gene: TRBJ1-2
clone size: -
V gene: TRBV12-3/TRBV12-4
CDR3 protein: CASSVGQIYGYTF
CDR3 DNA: TGTGCCAGCAGTGTGGGACAGATCTATGGCTACACCTTC

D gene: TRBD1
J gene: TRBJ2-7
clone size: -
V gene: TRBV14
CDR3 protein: CASSHFFTGGDEQYF
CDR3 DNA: TGTGCCAGCAGCCACTTTTTTACAGGGGGCGACGAGCAGTACTTC

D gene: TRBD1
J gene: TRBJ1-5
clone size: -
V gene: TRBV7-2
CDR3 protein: CASSLFGTDYQPQHF
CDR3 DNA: TGTGCCAGCAGCTTATTTGGGACAGATTATCAGCCCCAGCATTTT

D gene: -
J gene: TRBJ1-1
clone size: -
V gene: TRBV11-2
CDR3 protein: CASSLSGLLNTEAFF
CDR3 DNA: TGTGCCAGCAGCTTATCCGGACTCCTTAACACTGAAGCTTTCTTT

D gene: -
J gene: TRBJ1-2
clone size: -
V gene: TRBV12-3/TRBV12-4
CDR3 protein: CASSLDRSYGYTF
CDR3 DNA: TGTGCCAGCAGTTTAGACAGAAGTTATGGCTACACCTTC

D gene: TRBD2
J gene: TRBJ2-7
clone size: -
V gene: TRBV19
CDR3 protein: CASSTRRLAGGVYEQYF
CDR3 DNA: TGTGCCAGTAGTACCCGGAGACTAGCGGGAGGGGTCTACGAGCAGTACTTC

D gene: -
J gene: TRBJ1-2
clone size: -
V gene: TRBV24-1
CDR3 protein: CATSDGRAAVRATGLSAYGYTF
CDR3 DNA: TGTGCCACCAGTGATGGTCGGGCCGCCGTTAGGGCCACAGGGTTATCCGCCTATGGCTACACCTTC

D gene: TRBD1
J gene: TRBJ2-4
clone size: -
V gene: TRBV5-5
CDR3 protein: CASSRTGDGKNIQYF
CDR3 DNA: TGTGCCAGCAGCAGGACAGGGGACGGCAAAAACATTCAGTACTTC

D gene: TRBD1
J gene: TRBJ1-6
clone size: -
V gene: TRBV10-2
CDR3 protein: CASSPGQGNSPLHF
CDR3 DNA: TGCGCCAGCAGCCCGGGACAGGGGAATTCACCCCTCCACTTT

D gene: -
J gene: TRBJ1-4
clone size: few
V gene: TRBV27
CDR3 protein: CASSLRQREKLFF
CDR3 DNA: TGTGCCAGCAGTTTAAGGCAGCGTGAAAAACTGTTTTTT

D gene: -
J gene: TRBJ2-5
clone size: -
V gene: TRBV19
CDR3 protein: CASSRALQETQYF
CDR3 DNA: TGTGCCAGTAGTAGGGCTTTACAAGAGACCCAGTACTTC

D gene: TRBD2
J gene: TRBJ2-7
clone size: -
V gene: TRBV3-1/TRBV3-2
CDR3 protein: CASSQDAQRGGYEQYF
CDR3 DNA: TGTGCCAGCAGCCAAGATGCGCAGCGGGGGGGCTACGAGCAGTACTTC

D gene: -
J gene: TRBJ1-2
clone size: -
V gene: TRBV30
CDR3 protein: CAWTGSNYGYTF
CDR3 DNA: TGTGCCTGGACGGGATCTAACTATGGCTACACCTTC

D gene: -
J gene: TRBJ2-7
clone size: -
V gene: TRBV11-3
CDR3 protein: CASSLATGSSYEQYF
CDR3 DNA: TGTGCCAGCAGCTTAGCAACTGGGAGCTCCTACGAGCAGTACTTC

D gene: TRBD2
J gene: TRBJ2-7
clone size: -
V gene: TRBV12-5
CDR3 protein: CASGPGTSVLYYEQYF
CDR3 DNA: TGTGCTAGTGGCCCCGGGACTAGCGTGCTTTACTACGAGCAGTACTTC

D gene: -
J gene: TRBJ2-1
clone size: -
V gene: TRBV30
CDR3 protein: CAWSPMGARGNEQFF
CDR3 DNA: TGTGCCTGGAGTCCGATGGGGGCCAGGGGCAATGAGCAGTTCTTC

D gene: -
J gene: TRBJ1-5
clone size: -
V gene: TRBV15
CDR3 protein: CATSRDRTVDQPQHF
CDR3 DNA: TGTGCCACCAGCAGAGATAGGACAGTTGATCAGCCCCAGCATTTT

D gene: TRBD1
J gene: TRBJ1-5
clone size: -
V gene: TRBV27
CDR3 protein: CASSPRGVRGNQPQHF
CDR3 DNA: TGTGCCAGCAGTCCCAGGGGGGTTAGGGGCAATCAGCCCCAGCATTTT

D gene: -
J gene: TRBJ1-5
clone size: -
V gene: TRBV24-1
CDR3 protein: CATSDNRVQPQHF
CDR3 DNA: TGTGCCACCAGTGACAACAGGGTTCAGCCCCAGCATTTT

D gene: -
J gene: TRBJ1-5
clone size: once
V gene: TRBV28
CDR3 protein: CASNGPFQPQHF
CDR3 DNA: TGTGCCAGCAATGGGCCATTCCAGCCCCAGCATTTT

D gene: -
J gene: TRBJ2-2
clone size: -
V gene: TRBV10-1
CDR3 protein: CASSEDTLGELFF
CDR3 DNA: TGCGCCAGCAGTGAGGACACTCTCGGGGAGCTGTTTTTT

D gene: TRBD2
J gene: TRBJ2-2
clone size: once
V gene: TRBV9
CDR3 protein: CASSASGSFMTGELFF
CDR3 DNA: TGTGCCAGCAGCGCGAGCGGGAGTTTTATGACCGGGGAGCTGTTTTTT

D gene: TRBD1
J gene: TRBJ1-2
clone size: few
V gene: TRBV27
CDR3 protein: CASSFGQGANGYTF
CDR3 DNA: TGTGCCAGCAGTTTCGGACAGGGGGCGAATGGCTACACCTTC

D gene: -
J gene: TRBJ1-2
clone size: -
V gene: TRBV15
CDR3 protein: CATSRTGFLHGGYTF
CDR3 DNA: TGTGCCACCAGCAGAACAGGGTTCCTCCATGGTGGCTACACCTTC

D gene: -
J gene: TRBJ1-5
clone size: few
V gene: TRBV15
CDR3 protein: CATSREGFRGDQPQHF
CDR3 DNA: TGTGCCACCAGCAGAGAAGGATTTCGGGGGGATCAGCCCCAGCATTTT

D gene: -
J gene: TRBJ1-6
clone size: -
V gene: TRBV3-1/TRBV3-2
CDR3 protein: CASRYRVTDSPLHF
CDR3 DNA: TGTGCCAGCAGGTACAGGGTAACCGATTCACCCCTCCACTTT

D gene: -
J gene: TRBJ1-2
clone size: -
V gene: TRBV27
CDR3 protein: CASSLSAQGNYGYTF
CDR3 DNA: TGTGCCAGCAGTTTATCGGCGCAGGGGAACTATGGCTACACCTTC

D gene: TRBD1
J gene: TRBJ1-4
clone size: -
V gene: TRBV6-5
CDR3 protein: CASSSGTANNEKLFF
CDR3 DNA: TGTGCCAGCAGTTCCGGGACAGCGAATAATGAAAAACTGTTTTTT

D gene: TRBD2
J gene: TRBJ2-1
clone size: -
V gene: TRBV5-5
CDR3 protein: CASSSGLAGSYNEQFF
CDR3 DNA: TGTGCCAGCAGCTCGGGACTAGCGGGGTCCTACAATGAGCAGTTCTTC

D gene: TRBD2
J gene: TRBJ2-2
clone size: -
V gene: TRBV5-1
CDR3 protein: CASSLLVTSGGASGELFF
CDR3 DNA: TGCGCCAGCAGCTTGTTGGTGACTAGCGGGGGGGCGTCCGGGGAGCTGTTTTTT

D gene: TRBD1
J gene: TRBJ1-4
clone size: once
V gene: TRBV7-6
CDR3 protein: CASSSQQGIYEKLFF
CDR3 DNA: TGTGCCAGCAGCAGTCAACAGGGGATTTATGAAAAACTGTTTTTT

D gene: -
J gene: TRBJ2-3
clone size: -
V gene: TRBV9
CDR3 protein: CASSVDLDTQYF
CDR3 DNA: TGTGCCAGCAGCGTAGATCTTGATACGCAGTATTTT

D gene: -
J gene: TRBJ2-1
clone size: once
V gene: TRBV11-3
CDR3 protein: CASSLGDRRNNEQFF
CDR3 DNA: TGTGCCAGCAGCTTAGGTGACAGAAGAAACAATGAGCAGTTCTTC

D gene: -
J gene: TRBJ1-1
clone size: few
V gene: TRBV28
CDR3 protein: CASSWDNMNTEAFF
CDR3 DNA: TGTGCCAGCAGTTGGGACAACATGAACACTGAAGCTTTCTTT

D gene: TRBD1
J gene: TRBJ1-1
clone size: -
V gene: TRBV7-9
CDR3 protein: CASSFARGQLNTEAFF
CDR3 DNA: TGTGCCAGCAGCTTTGCCCGGGGACAGTTGAACACTGAAGCTTTCTTT

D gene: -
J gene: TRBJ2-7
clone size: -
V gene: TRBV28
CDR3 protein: CASSQTSPTGLYEQYF
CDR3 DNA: TGTGCCAGCAGTCAAACGTCCCCGACAGGTCTTTACGAGCAGTACTTC

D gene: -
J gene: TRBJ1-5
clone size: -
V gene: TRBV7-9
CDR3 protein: CASSLEGDQPQHF
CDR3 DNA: TGTGCCAGCAGCTTAGAAGGGGATCAGCCCCAGCATTTT

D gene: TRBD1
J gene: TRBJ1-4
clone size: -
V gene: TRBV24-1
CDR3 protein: CATSDPAQGNEKLFF
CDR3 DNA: TGTGCCACCAGTGATCCAGCACAGGGGAATGAAAAACTGTTTTTT

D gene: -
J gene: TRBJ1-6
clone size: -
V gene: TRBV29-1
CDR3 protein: CSVEDRASTAYNSPLHF
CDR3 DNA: TGCAGCGTTGAAGATAGGGCTTCGACAGCATATAATTCACCCCTCCACTTT

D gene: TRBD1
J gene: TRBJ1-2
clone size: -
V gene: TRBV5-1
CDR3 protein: CASSLGGQVGYGYTF
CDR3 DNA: TGCGCCAGCAGCTTGGGGGGACAGGTCGGGTATGGCTACACCTTC

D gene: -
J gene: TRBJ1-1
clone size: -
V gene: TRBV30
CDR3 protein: CAWNSGLGGAFF
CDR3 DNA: TGTGCCTGGAACTCCGGGTTGGGTGGGGCTTTCTTT

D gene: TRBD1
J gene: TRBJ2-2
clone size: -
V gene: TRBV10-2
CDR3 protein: CASSETDRVGTGELFF
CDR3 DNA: TGCGCCAGCAGTGAGACCGACAGGGTTGGCACCGGGGAGCTGTTTTTT

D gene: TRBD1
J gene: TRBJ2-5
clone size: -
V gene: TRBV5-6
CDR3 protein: CASSTQGVGTQYF
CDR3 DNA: TGTGCCAGCAGCACACAGGGGGTGGGGACCCAGTACTTC

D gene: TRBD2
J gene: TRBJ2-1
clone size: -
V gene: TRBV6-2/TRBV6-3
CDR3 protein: CASSYAGVGYNEQFF
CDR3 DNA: TGTGCCAGCAGTTACGCGGGAGTTGGCTACAATGAGCAGTTCTTC

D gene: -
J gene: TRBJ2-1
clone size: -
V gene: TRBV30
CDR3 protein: CAWSKTGASYNEQFF
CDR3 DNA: TGTGCCTGGAGTAAGACGGGAGCGTCCTACAATGAGCAGTTCTTC

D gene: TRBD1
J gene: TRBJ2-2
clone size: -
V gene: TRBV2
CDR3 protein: CASSRQGANTGELFF
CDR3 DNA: TGTGCCAGCAGTCGACAGGGGGCGAACACCGGGGAGCTGTTTTTT

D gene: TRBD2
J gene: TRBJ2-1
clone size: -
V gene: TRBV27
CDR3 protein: CASSLSGVDYNEQFF
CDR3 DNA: TGTGCCAGCAGTCTAAGCGGGGTGGATTACAATGAGCAGTTCTTC

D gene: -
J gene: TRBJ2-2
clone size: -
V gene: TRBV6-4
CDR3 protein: CASSDRGTGELFF
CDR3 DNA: TGTGCCAGCAGTGACAGGGGCACCGGGGAGCTGTTTTTT

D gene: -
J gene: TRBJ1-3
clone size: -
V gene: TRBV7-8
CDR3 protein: CASSPDIWTVSAGNTIYF
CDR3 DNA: TGTGCCAGCAGCCCGGACATCTGGACAGTCAGCGCCGGAAACACCATATATTTT

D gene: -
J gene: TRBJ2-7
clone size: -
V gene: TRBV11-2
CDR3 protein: CASSPARTQQYF
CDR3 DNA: TGTGCCAGCAGCCCCGCGCGGACACAGCAGTACTTC

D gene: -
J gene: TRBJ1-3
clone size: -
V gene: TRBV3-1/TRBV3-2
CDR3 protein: CASSQGSNSGNTIYF
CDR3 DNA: TGTGCCAGCAGCCAAGGTAGCAACTCTGGAAACACCATATATTTT

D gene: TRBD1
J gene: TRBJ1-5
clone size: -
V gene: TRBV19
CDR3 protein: CASSIPPTGANQPQHF
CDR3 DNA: TGTGCCAGTAGTATCCCCCCGACAGGGGCCAATCAGCCCCAGCATTTT